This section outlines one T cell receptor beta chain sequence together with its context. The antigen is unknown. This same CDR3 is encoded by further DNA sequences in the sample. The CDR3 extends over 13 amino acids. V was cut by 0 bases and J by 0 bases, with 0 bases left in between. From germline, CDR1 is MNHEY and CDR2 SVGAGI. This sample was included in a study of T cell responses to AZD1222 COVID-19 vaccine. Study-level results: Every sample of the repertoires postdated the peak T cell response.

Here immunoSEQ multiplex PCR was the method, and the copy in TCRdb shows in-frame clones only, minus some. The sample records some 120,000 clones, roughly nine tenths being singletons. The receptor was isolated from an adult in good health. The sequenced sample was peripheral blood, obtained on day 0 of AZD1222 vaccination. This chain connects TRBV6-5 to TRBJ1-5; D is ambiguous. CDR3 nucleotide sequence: TGTGCCAGCAGTTACTCTAGCAATCAGCCCCAGCATTTT. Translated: CASSYSSNQPQHF.